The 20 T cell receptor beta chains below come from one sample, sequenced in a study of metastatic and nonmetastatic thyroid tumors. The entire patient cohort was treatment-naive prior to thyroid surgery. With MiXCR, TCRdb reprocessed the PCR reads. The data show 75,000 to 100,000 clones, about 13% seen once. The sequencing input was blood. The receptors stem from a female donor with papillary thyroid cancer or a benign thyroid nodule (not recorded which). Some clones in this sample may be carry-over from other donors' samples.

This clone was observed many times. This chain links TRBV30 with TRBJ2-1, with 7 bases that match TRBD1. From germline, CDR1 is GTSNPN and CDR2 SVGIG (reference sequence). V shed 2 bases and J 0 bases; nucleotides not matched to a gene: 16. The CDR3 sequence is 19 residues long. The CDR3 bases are TGTGCCTGGAGTCGAAGAAATCCGGGACAGCCACACTCCTACAATGAGCAGTTCTTC. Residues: CAWSRRNPGQPHSYNEQFF.

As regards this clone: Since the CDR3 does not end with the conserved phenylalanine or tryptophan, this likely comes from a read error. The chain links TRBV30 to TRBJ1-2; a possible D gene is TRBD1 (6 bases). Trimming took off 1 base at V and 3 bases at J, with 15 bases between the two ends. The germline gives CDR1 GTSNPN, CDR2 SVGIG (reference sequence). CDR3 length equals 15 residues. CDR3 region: CAWSAPDSGDYGYTV. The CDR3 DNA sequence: TGTGCCTGGAGTGCTCCGGACAGTGGTGACTATGGCTACACCGTC.

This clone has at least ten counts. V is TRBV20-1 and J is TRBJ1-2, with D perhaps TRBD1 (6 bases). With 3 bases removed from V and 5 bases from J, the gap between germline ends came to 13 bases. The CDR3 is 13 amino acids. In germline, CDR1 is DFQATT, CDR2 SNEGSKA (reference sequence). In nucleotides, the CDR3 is TGCAGTGCTAGTGAGACAGGAGGATATGGCTACACCTTC. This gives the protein CSASETGGYGYTF.

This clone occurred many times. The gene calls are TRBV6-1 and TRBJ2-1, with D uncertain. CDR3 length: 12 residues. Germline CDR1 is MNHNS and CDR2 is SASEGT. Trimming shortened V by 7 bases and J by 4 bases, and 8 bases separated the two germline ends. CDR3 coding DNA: TGTGCCAGCATGAAGGTTTACAATGAGCAGTTCTTC. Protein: CASMKVYNEQFF.

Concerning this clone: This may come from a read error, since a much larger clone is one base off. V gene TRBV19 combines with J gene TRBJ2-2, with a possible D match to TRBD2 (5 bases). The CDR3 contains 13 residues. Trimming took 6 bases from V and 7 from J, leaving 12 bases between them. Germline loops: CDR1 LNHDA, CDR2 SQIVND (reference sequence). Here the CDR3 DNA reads TGTGCCAGTAGGGTGGGAGTTAACGGGGAGCTGTTTTTT. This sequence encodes CASRVGVNGELFF. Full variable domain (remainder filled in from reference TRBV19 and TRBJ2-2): DGGITQSPKYLFRKEGQNVTLSCEQNLNHDAMYWYRQDPGQGLRLIYYSQIVNDFQKGDIAEGYSVSREKKESFPLTVTSAQKNPTAFYLCASRVGVNGELFFGEGSRLTVL.

CDR3 DNA: TGCAGCGTTGCCCTGTCGGGAGGCCCCGAGACCCAGTACTTC. Translating it yields CSVALSGGPETQYF. The chain recombines TRBV29-1 with TRBJ2-5; TRBD2 matches at 7 bases. Looked up from germline, CDR1 is SQVTM and CDR2 is ANQGSEA. This CDR3 has 14 residues. V trimming: 4 bases; J trimming: 5 bases; junction bases outside the gene matches: 10.

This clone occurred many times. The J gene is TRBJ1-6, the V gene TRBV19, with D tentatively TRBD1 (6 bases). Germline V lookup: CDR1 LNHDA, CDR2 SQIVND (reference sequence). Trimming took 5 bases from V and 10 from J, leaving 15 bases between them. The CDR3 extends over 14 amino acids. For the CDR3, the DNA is TGTGCCAGTAGTTTCGTGGACAGAGAATCACCCCTCCACTTT. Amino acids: CASSFVDRESPLHF.

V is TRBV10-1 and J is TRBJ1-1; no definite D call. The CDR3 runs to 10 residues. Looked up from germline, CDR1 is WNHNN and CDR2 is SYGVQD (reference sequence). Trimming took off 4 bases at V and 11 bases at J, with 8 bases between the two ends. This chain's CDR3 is CASSVPQAFF. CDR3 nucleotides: TGCGCCAGCAGTGTCCCTCAGGCTTTCTTT.

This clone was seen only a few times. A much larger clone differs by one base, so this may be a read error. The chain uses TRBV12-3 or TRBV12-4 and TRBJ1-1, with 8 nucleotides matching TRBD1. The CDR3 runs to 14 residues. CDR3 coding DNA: TGTGCCATCAGTCAAGACAGGGGCTTGGGTGAAGCTTTCTTT. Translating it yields CAISQDRGLGEAFF.

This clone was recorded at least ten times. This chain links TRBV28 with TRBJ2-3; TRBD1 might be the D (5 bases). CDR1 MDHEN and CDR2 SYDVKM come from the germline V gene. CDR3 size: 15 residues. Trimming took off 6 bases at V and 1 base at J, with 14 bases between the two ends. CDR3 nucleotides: TGTGCCAGCAGCCGGTCAGGGTTCGGCACAGATACGCAGTATTTT. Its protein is CASSRSGFGTDTQYF.

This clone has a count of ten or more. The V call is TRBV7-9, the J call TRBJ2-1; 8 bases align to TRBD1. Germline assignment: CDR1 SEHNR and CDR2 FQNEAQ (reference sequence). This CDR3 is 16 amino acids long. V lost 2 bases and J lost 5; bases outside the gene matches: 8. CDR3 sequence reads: CASSLRPGQANNEQFF. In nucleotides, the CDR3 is TGTGCCAGCAGCTTAAGACCGGGACAGGCCAACAATGAGCAGTTCTTC.

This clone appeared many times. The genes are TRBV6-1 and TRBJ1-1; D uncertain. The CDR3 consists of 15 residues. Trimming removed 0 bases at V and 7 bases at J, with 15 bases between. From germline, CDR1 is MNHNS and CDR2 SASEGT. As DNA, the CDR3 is TGTGCCAGCAGTGAAGCACCGGGCCGATGGGTTGAAGCTTTCTTT. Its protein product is CASSEAPGRWVEAFF.

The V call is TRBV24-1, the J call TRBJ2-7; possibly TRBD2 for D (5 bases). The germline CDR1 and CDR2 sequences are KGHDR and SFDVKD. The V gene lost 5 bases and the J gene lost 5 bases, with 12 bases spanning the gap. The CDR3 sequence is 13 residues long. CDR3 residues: CATSAEGIDEQYF. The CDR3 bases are TGTGCCACCAGTGCCGAGGGTATCGACGAGCAGTACTTC.

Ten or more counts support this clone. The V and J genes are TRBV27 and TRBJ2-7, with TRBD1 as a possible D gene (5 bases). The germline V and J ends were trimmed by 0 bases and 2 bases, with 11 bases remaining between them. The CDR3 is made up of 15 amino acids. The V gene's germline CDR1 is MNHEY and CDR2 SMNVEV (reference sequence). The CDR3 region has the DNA TGTGCCAGCAGTTTATCGGGGCGATCTCCCTACGAGCAGTACTTC. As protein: CASSLSGRSPYEQYF.

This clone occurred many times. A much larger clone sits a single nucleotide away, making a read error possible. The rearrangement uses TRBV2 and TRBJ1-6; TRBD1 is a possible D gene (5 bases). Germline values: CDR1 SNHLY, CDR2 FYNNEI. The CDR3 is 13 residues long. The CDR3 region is CASVGQYNSPPHF. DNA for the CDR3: TGTGCCAGCGTCGGACAATATAATTCACCCCCCCACTTT.

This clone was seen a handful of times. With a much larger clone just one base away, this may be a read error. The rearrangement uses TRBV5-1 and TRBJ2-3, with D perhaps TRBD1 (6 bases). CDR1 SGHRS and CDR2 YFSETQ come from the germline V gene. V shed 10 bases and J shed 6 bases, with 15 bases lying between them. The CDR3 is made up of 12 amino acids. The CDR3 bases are TGCGCCTCCCAGTACAGGGCCGATACGCAGTATTTT. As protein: CASQYRADTQYF.

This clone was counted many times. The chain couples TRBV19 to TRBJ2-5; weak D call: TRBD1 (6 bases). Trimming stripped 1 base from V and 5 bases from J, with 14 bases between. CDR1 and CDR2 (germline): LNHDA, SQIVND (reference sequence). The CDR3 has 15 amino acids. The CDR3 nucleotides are TGTGCCAGTAGTATAGCAGGGGACCTTTGGGAGACCCAGTACTTC. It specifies CASSIAGDLWETQYF.

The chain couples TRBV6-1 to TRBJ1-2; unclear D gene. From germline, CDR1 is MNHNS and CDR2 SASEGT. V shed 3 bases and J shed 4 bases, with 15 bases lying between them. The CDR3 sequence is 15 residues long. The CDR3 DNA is TGTGCCAGCAGTGAGTCTTCTGCCTCACCCTATGGCTACACCTTC. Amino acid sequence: CASSESSASPYGYTF.

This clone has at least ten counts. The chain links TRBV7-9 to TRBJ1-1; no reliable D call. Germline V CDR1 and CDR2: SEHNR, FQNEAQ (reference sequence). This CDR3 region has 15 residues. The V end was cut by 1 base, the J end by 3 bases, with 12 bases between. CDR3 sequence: CASSLVGRRDTEAFF. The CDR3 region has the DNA TGTGCCAGCAGCTTAGTAGGGCGCCGGGACACTGAAGCTTTCTTT.

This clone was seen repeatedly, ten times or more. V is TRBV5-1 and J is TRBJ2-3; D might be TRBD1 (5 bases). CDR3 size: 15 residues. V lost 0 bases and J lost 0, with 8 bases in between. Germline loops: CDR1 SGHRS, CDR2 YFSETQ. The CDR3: CASSLEDKSTDTQYF. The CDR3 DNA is TGCGCCAGCAGCTTGGAGGACAAGAGCACAGATACGCAGTATTTT.